The clone carrying this T cell receptor (beta chain) has ten or more counts. The sample comes from a study of T-cell reconstitution after alpha-beta-depleted transplantation in children. Using unique molecular identifiers, the investigators prepared the TCRbeta library. Using its own MiXCR run on the PCR reads, TCRdb lists one record per CDR3 protein. The table lists hundreds of thousands of distinct CDR3 sequences, 16% of them singletons. CDR1 is SGHRS and CDR2 is YFSETQ in the germline V gene. The CDR3 length is 13 residues. V was pared by 4 bases and J by 4 bases, with 9 bases between. The sample consisted of PBMCs from the stem cell graft donor, taken from the stem cell graft. The origin of this receptor is a human donor who donated a stem cell graft to a child with acute myeloid leukemia. The chain combines TRBV5-1 with TRBJ2-1, with D perhaps matching TRBD1 (6 bases). CDR3 residues: CASSPGQYNEQFF. In DNA form, the CDR3 reads TGCGCCAGCAGCCCGGGACAATACAATGAGCAGTTCTTC.